The entry that follows covers one TCR beta chain sequence. The treatment was: some 20 received Ad26.COV2.S at low or high dose, single or two shots; about 5 received placebo; per-sample allocation not given. All samples were drawn on day 63, counting from the first vaccine or placebo injection. The data belong to a study of Ad26.COV2.S vaccination and SARS-CoV-2 variants. About the research overall: Into the muscle, Ad26.COV2.S was dosed once or twice, 56 days apart.

This CDR3 spans 20 amino acids. Trimming removed 4 bases at V and 0 bases at J, with 21 bases between. Germline loops: CDR1 KGHDR, CDR2 SFDVKD. The data were produced by immunoSEQ multiplex PCR, yet TCRdb's version contains in-frame clones alone and is incomplete. The table records about 410,000 clones, 89% of them present only once. The sequence was collected from a person between 18 and 65 years old who received the Ad26.COV2.S COVID-19 vaccine or a placebo. The chain links TRBV24-1 to TRBJ2-6; weak D call: TRBD1 (6 bases). The sample in question was peripheral blood, obtained in a trial of Ad26.COV2.S vaccine versus placebo. The CDR3 is CATSDSGYRDKSSGANVLTF. CDR3 coding DNA: TGTGCCACCAGTGACTCCGGGTACCGGGACAAGAGCTCTGGGGCCAACGTCCTGACTTTC.